The clone carrying this TCR beta chain appeared many times. This entry is derived from a study of T-cell reconstitution after alpha-beta-depleted transplantation in children. TCRbeta library preparation incorporated unique molecular identifiers. TCRdb called the PCR reads again in MiXCR, with one record for every CDR3 protein. This table holds some 390,000 distinct CDR3 sequences, over 20% found once. This CDR3 has 12 amino acids. Trimming took off 6 bases at V and 4 bases at J, with 7 bases between the two ends. This rearrangement joins TRBV12-3 or TRBV12-4 to TRBJ2-1, with no clear D. This material consisted of PBMCs from the stem cell graft donor, taken from the stem cell graft. The clonotype comes from a human donor who donated a stem cell graft to a child with acute myeloid leukemia. The CDR3 protein is CASSPRYNEQFF. In nucleotides, the CDR3 is TGTGCCAGCAGCCCGCGGTACAATGAGCAGTTCTTC.